This record concerns one TCR beta chain sequence. What it binds is not known. The Oncomine TCR Beta short-read assay sequenced DNA from cultured CD4+ T cells. One entry per CDR3 protein results from TCRdb running MiXCR on the PCR reads. The sample contains some 19,000 distinct CDR3 sequences, about 38% of which appear only once. Regarding treatment: roughly 10-day PBMC culture with coronavirus spike peptide pools or control peptides (ViraFEST assay). Antigen-specific T cells were expanded with peptide pools by ViraFEST, and TCRs were then sequenced. This entry belongs to a study of vaccination and CD4 T cells after COVID-19. Germline lookup yields CDR1 LGHNT and CDR2 FRNRAP. The CDR3 contains 16 residues. The V and J ends lost 1 base and 1 base, in that order; junction bases with no gene match: 0.

The sequenced material came from cultured CD4+ T cells from blood. The V and J genes are TRBV12-5 and TRBJ2-3; 12 bases are shared with TRBD2. The TCR comes from a human donor with COVID-19. DNA for the CDR3: TGTGCTAGTGGTTTGGGACTAGCGGGAGGCACAGATACGCAGTATTTT. The encoded protein is CASGLGLAGGTDTQYF.